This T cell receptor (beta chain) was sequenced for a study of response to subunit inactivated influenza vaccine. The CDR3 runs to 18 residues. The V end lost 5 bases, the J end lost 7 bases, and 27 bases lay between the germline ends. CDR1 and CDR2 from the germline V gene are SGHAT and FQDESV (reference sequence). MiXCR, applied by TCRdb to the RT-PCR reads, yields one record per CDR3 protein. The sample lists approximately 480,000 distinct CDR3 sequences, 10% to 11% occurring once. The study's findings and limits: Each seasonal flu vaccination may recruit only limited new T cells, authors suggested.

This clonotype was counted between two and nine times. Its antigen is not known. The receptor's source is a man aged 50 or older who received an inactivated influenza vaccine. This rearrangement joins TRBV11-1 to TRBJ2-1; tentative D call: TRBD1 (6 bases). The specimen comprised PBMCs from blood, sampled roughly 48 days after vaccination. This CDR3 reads CASSEAVRQLWQGNEQFF. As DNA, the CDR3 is TGTGCCAGCAGCGAGGCCGTACGACAGCTCTGGCAGGGGAATGAGCAGTTCTTC.